A single sample is the source of the 19 T cell receptor beta chains below, sequenced in a study of CD49a tissue-resident CD8 T cells in human skin. The table came from immunoSEQ multiplex PCR; TCRdb's copy has only in-frame clones and leaves some out. Here the sample spans around 490 clones, approximately 70% being singletons. Sequenced material: CD103- CD8+ T cells sorted from skin dermis. The receptors stem from a human donor in good health.

CDR3 loop: CSSAGTGKHNEQFF. The CDR3 nucleotides are TGCAGCTCTGCCGGGACAGGGAAGCACAATGAGCAGTTCTTC. The chain carries TRBV29-1 and TRBJ2-1; 9 nucleotides match TRBD1. The V and J ends lost 8 bases and 5 bases, in that order; junction bases with no gene match: 10. Germline V gene sequence: CDR1 SQVTM, CDR2 ANQGSEA. The CDR3 extends over 14 amino acids.

This clone has a handful of counts. The chain links TRBV29-1 to TRBJ1-2, with 7 bases identical to TRBD1. This CDR3 has 13 residues. Germline CDR1 is SQVTM and CDR2 is ANQGSEA. Unmatched junction bases numbered 4, after V lost 6 bases and J lost 0 bases. CDR3: CSVQGGANYGYTF. The CDR3 DNA reads TGCAGCGTCCAGGGGGGAGCTAACTATGGCTACACCTTC.

This chain joins TRBV2 and TRBJ2-7; a possible D gene is TRBD2 (6 bases). CDR3 size: 13 residues. The V gene lost 7 bases and the J gene lost 4 bases, with 14 bases spanning the gap. Germline assignment: CDR1 SNHLY and CDR2 FYNNEI. The CDR3 reads CASIVTSWYEQYF. Here the CDR3 DNA reads TGTGCCAGCATCGTTACTAGCTGGTACGAGCAGTACTTC.

V and J are TRBV29-1 and TRBJ2-1; possibly TRBD2 for D (6 bases). CDR1 and CDR2 (germline): SQVTM, ANQGSEA. Trimming took off 6 bases at V and 8 bases at J, with 23 bases between the two ends. This CDR3 comprises 15 residues. The CDR3 coding sequence is TGCAGCGTAGACCGACGGGGGAGCAAGTTCGATGAGCAGTTCTTC. Translating it yields CSVDRRGSKFDEQFF.

The chain links TRBV19 to TRBJ1-1, with D perhaps matching TRBD1 (6 bases). The CDR3 runs to 18 residues. Looked up from germline, CDR1 is LNHDA and CDR2 is SQIVND (reference sequence). The V end lost 5 bases, the J end lost 0 bases, and 22 bases lay between the germline ends. CDR3 region: CASSRTASLTHMNTEAFF. The DNA of the CDR3 is TGTGCCAGTAGTCGGACAGCGTCCCTTACCCATATGAACACTGAAGCTTTCTTT.

V gene TRBV28 combines with J gene TRBJ2-3; D is uncertain. Germline CDR1 MDHEN, CDR2 SYDVKM. This CDR3 contains 15 residues. Deletions cut 4 bases from V and 2 bases from J, with 13 bases between. CDR3 coding DNA: TGTGCCAGCAGTTCCCCCCAGAGGTCCACAGATACGCAGTATTTT. Its translation is CASSSPQRSTDTQYF.

This chain links TRBV6-1 with TRBJ2-7, with D perhaps matching TRBD2 (5 bases). This CDR3 has 13 residues. The V gene lost 2 bases and the J gene lost 4 bases, with 9 bases spanning the gap. CDR1 is MNHNS, CDR2 SASEGT, per germline. The CDR3 sequence is CASSEWWEYEQYF. The DNA of the CDR3 is TGTGCCAGCAGTGAATGGTGGGAGTACGAGCAGTACTTC.

V usage is TRBV5-5 and J usage is TRBJ2-1; 9 nucleotides agree with TRBD1. The CDR3 has 16 amino acids. Germline V gene sequence: CDR1 SGHKS, CDR2 YYEKEE (reference sequence). Trimming took 4 bases from V and 4 from J; bases not matched to a gene: 9. The DNA of the CDR3 is TGTGCCAGCAGCGTACCGACAGGGGGGATGTACAATGAGCAGTTCTTC. Translation: CASSVPTGGMYNEQFF.

This clone has more than one count but fewer than ten. This chain links TRBV5-6 with TRBJ2-1; D may be TRBD2 (7 bases). There are 15 residues in the CDR3. V shed 0 bases and J shed 3 bases, with 10 bases lying between them. The V gene's germline CDR1 is SGHDT and CDR2 YYEEEE. CDR3 nucleotides: TGTGCCAGCAGCTTGGCCGGGGGGCACTACAATGAGCAGTTCTTC. It specifies CASSLAGGHYNEQFF.

Worth noting for this clone: At one boundary the junction diverges from the germline segment, which might be a read error. The CDR3 region has the DNA TGTGCCAGCAGCCAAGTATCGGGATCGGGGTACTCCTTC. This translates into CASSQVSGSGYSF. The chain uses TRBV6-1 and TRBJ1-2; D call uncertain. Germline assignment: CDR1 MNHNS and CDR2 SASEGT. The CDR3 contains 13 residues.

This sequence joins TRBV5-6 and TRBJ2-7; D is uncertain. Germline V gene data show CDR1 as SGHDT and CDR2 as YYEEEE. This CDR3 is 17 amino acids long. V gave up 4 bases and J gave up 2 bases, with 22 bases separating them. Here the CDR3 DNA reads TGTGCCAGCAGCCCCTTCCGAGACAACTCTTTGACCTACGAGCAGTACTTC. It yields the protein CASSPFRDNSLTYEQYF.

The chain recombines TRBV23-1 with TRBJ1-1; D is uncertain. TRBV23-1 is an open reading frame whose function is uncertain. Trimming pared 7 bases from V and 4 bases from J, leaving 16 bases between. The CDR3 is 14 residues long. The CDR3 is CASIPDCGGTEAFF. CDR3 DNA: TGCGCCAGCATCCCGGACTGCGGAGGCACTGAAGCTTTCTTT.

This chain uses TRBV6-6 with TRBJ2-7; perhaps TRBD1 as D (5 bases). V gave up 2 bases and J gave up 2 bases, with 13 bases separating them. Germline V gene data show CDR1 as MNHNY and CDR2 as SVGAGI (reference sequence). The CDR3 contains 15 residues. The CDR3 loop reads CASSYLTGFPYEQYF. The CDR3 DNA reads TGTGCCAGCAGTTACCTTACAGGTTTTCCCTACGAGCAGTACTTC.

V and J are TRBV6-5 and TRBJ1-1; D is perhaps TRBD1 (6 bases). V gave up 10 bases and J gave up 3 bases, with 21 bases separating them. The CDR3 is 15 amino acids. CDR1 and CDR2 (germline): MNHEY, SVGAGI. CDR3 sequence (DNA): TGTGCCACTGACAGGCGGCCCGGAAGGTACACTGAAGCTTTCTTT. Its protein is CATDRRPGRYTEAFF.

The genes are TRBV5-6 and TRBJ1-3; D is unclear. Between the trimmed V and J ends, which lost 3 bases and 1 base, there was a span of 8 bases. Germline assignment: CDR1 SGHDT and CDR2 YYEEEE. CDR3 length: 14 residues. CDR3 in DNA: TGTGCCAGCAGCTCAACAGTGTCTGGAAACACCATATATTTT. It is translated as CASSSTVSGNTIYF.

The table lists this clone with a count of one. The J gene is TRBJ2-7, the V gene TRBV5-1, with TRBD2 matching over 8 bases. The CDR3 runs to 15 residues. The V gene's germline CDR1 is SGHRS and CDR2 YFSETQ. Trimming at V came to 2 bases and at J to 4 bases, leaving 8 bases not matched to a gene. The CDR3 here is CASSFEGSGMYEQYF. In DNA form, the CDR3 reads TGCGCCAGCAGCTTCGAGGGTAGCGGGATGTACGAGCAGTACTTC.

The chain joins TRBV30 to TRBJ2-2; D gene unclear. V gave up 4 bases and J gave up 5 bases, with 17 bases separating them. The germline CDR1 and CDR2 sequences are GTSNPN and SVGIG (reference sequence). The CDR3 runs 15 residues. Here the CDR3 reads CAWTSRFVDTGELFF. In nucleotides, the CDR3 is TGTGCCTGGACCTCTCGGTTCGTCGATACCGGGGAGCTGTTTTTT.

By share, this clone ranks as hyperexpanded. This chain joins TRBV6-5 and TRBJ2-7; 9 bases are a match to TRBD1. This CDR3 comprises 13 residues. Germline V gene data show CDR1 as MNHEY and CDR2 as SVGAGI. The CDR3 spells CATGTGPSYEQYF. The CDR3 coding sequence is TGTGCTACAGGGACAGGGCCCTCCTACGAGCAGTACTTC.

The rearrangement uses TRBV14 and TRBJ2-7, with D tentatively TRBD2 (5 bases). V was clipped by 4 bases and J by 2 bases, with 12 bases between them. Germline assignment: CDR1 SGHDN and CDR2 FVKESK. This CDR3 region has 14 residues. The chain's CDR3 is CASSLSGATYEQYF. The DNA of the CDR3 is TGTGCCAGCAGCCTGAGCGGAGCAACCTACGAGCAGTACTTC.